This TCR beta chain appears in the sequencing data of a study of CD4 T cells in relation to SARS-CoV-2 and coronaviruses. Study in general: Controls used an HIV-1 Nef peptide pool or no peptide.

Comments on this clone: The antigen is unknown.

Method: immunoSEQ multiplex PCR; TCRdb's copy keeps in-frame clones and lacks some. This table has around 23,000 clones, 65% to 80% appearing once. The unexposed donors gave CD4+ T cells in about 2011-2019, prior to COVID-19. The cells were cultured for 10 days before CD4+ T cells were isolated. Cells permitting, SARS-CoV-2 S/N and four cold-coronavirus spikes were tested on unexposed-donor CD4+ T cells. Germline V gives CDR1 SGDLS, CDR2 YYNGEE. The CDR3 totals 14 residues. With 0 bases removed from V and 1 base from J, the gap between germline ends came to 5 bases. The rearrangement joins TRBV9 to TRBJ2-1, with unresolved D. Sequencing was done on a sample of CD4+ T cells from PBMCs, cultured in vitro. The receptor was isolated from a human donor in good health. The CDR3 region is CASSVVLSYNEQFF. As DNA, the CDR3 is TGTGCCAGCAGCGTAGTTCTTTCCTACAATGAGCAGTTCTTC.